The sequence of this T cell receptor (beta chain) was determined in a study of blood T cell repertoires in COVID-19. This CDR3 spans 16 amino acids. CDR1 is SGHTA and CDR2 is FQGNSA in the germline V gene. The V end was cut by 1 base, the J end by 7 bases, with 14 bases between. Profiled with immunoSEQ multiplex PCR; TCRdb holds only in-frame clones, not every one. The repertoire includes about 180,000 clones, over 70% of them detected once, and around an eighth sits in the top ten. This chain links TRBV7-2 with TRBJ1-6; weak D call: TRBD1 (5 bases). Specimen: PBMCs or T cells enriched from blood (not recorded which). The receptor comes from a man in his sixties who had been exposed to COVID-19. The CDR3 DNA follows: TGTGCCAGCAGCTTAGTAGCGGGGGGAGGCAATTCACCCCTCCACTTT. This translates into CASSLVAGGGNSPLHF.